A selection of T cell receptor beta chains follows, all from one sample in a study of CD8 T cells in ankylosing spondylitis. From the 5' RACE reads, TCRdb called clonotypes with MiXCR, one entry per CDR3 protein. The table has about 480,000 distinct CDR3 sequences, 17% seen once. What was sequenced was blood, either unsorted or a sorted T cell fraction (not recorded which). Receptors originate from a male donor with ankylosing spondylitis. Both conserved end residues are part of each CDR3. D genes are given only for firm matches. Only part of the rows carry a size: once, few, many, or a class if the clone is expanded.

>.|TRBJ1-3|.|TRBV6-7|16
TGTGCCAGCAGCCATCCTATCTCCAGCTCTGGAAACACCATATATTTT
CASSHPISSSGNTIYF
>.|TRBJ2-3|few|TRBV7-3|15
TGTGCCAGCAGCTTAACGGGCCATAGCATGGATACGCAGTATTTT
CASSLTGHSMDTQYF
>.|TRBJ2-1|.|TRBV6-1|14
TGTGCCAGCTTCTCCCTGAGCTCCTACAATGAGCAGTTCTTC
CASFSLSSYNEQFF
>.|TRBJ1-2|.|TRBV5-1|15
TGCGCCAGCAGCTTGGAAGGGGGGGCGTCTTTTGGCTACACCTTC
CASSLEGGASFGYTF
>TRBD2|TRBJ2-1|.|TRBV6-2/TRBV6-3|17
TGTGCCAGCAGCAGGAAGGCTAGCGGGAGAGCAAACAATGAGCAGTTCTTC
CASSRKASGRANNEQFF
>.|TRBJ1-5|.|TRBV20-1|14
TGCAGTGCTATTGGGGGGCATAGCAATCAGCCCCAGCATTTT
CSAIGGHSNQPQHF
>.|TRBJ2-3|.|TRBV11-2|13
TGTGCCAGCAGCTTCGTAGTCACAGATACGCAGTATTTT
CASSFVVTDTQYF
>TRBD1|TRBJ2-7|many|TRBV5-1|14
TGCGCCAGCAGCTCGGGACAGGGTACCGGCGAGCAGTACTTC
CASSSGQGTGEQYF
>TRBD1|TRBJ2-2|.|TRBV5-1|15
TGCGCCAGCAGCCGCAGGGGGCAGGACACCGGGGAGCTGTTTTTT
CASSRRGQDTGELFF
>.|TRBJ1-6|many|TRBV18|13
TGTGCCAGCTCACCAGCGTATAATTCACCCCTCCACTTT
CASSPAYNSPLHF
>.|TRBJ2-6|.|TRBV28|16
TGTGCCAGCAGTTTTTTAACGCTCTCTGGGGCCAACGTCCTGACTTTC
CASSFLTLSGANVLTF
>.|TRBJ2-7|many|TRBV3-1|15
TGTGCCAGCAGTCCCGCCGGGGCACGATTCTACGAGCAGTACTTC
CASSPAGARFYEQYF
>.|TRBJ1-6|few|TRBV20-1|13
TGCAGTGCTAGACAGGCCTATAATTCACCCCTCCACTTT
CSARQAYNSPLHF
>.|TRBJ2-3|few|TRBV18|16
TGTGCCAGCTCACCACTTGGACAGACTAGCACAGATACGCAGTATTTT
CASSPLGQTSTDTQYF
>.|TRBJ2-3|few|TRBV11-2|16
TGTGCCAGCAGCTTAGATCTAGCGTTTGACACAGATACGCAGTATTTT
CASSLDLAFDTDTQYF
>.|TRBJ2-1|.|TRBV7-2|14
TGTGCCAGCAGCTTACCGGGACACTCCTTAGCGCAGTTCTTC
CASSLPGHSLAQFF
>.|TRBJ1-6|many|TRBV10-3|13
TGTGCCATCAGGGACGGTCGCAATTCACCCCTCCACTTT
CAIRDGRNSPLHF
>.|TRBJ2-2|.|TRBV2|15
TGTGCCAGCAGGGCAGCCCTATCGAACACCGGGGAGCTGTTTTTT
CASRAALSNTGELFF
>.|TRBJ2-1|few|TRBV28|15
TGTGCCAGCAGTGTCCCCGCGAGCGGCGGAAGGGAGCAGTTCTTC
CASSVPASGGREQFF
>TRBD1|TRBJ1-5|few|TRBV24-1|14
TGTGCCACCAGTGCAGGGGGATTCAATCAGCCCCAGCATTTT
CATSAGGFNQPQHF
>.|TRBJ1-1|few|TRBV18|14
TGTGCCAGCTCACCACCGGGGGTTCACACTGAAGCTTTCTTT
CASSPPGVHTEAFF
>.|TRBJ1-5|few|TRBV24-1|15
TGTGCCACCAGTGAGGGGACTGCACTAGGTCAGCCCCAGCATTTT
CATSEGTALGQPQHF
>.|TRBJ2-7|few|TRBV21-1|15
TGTGCCAGCAGCACCGGACAGGGGTTTAATTCCGAGCAGTACTTC
CASSTGQGFNSEQYF
>TRBD1|TRBJ1-1|few|TRBV3-1|16
TGTGCCAGCAGCTTAAACTCAGGGGGCGGGAGCACTGAAGCTTTCTTT
CASSLNSGGGSTEAFF
>.|TRBJ2-1|many|TRBV6-2/TRBV6-3|16
TGTGCCAGCAGTTACTCGATAAGGGGCAGACAATTTGGGCAGTTCTTC
CASSYSIRGRQFGQFF
>TRBD1|TRBJ1-1|many|TRBV12-3/TRBV12-4|16
TGTGCCAGCAGCGGCCCCGGACAGGGAAAGGGCACTGAAGCTTTCTTT
CASSGPGQGKGTEAFF
>.|TRBJ2-7|few|TRBV5-1|13
TGCGCCAGCAGGTTTCAGGGTCAAGACGAGCAGTACTTC
CASRFQGQDEQYF
>.|TRBJ2-4|few|TRBV29-1|14
TGCAGCGGAGCAGAGGGGTCAGCCAAAAACATTCAGTACTTC
CSGAEGSAKNIQYF
>.|TRBJ1-1|few|TRBV5-1|14
TGCGCCAGCAGAGCGTCACAGGTGAACACTGAAGCTTTCTTT
CASRASQVNTEAFF
>TRBD1|TRBJ1-5|.|TRBV6-5|15
TGTGCCAGCAGTTACTCGACAGGGACGGGGCAGCCCCAGCATTTT
CASSYSTGTGQPQHF
>.|TRBJ1-1|few|TRBV18|17
TGTGCCAGCTCACCCCGGGCGACCGGGACGAGCGGTACTGAAGCTTTCTTT
CASSPRATGTSGTEAFF
>.|TRBJ2-1|.|TRBV3-1|16
TGTGCCAGCAGCCAAGATAGGGCGGGACACTACAATGAGCAGTTCTTC
CASSQDRAGHYNEQFF
>.|TRBJ1-2|.|TRBV7-9|15
TGTGCCAGCGGTTCATCCAGAGCCTCTAACTATGGCTACACCTTC
CASGSSRASNYGYTF
>.|TRBJ1-5|few|TRBV6-5|14
TGTGCCAGCAGTTACCTGGGTGGGAATCAGCCCCAGCATTTT
CASSYLGGNQPQHF
>.|TRBJ2-7|.|TRBV5-1|14
TGCGCCAGCAGCGCCGGGACGGACTACTACGAGCAGTACTTC
CASSAGTDYYEQYF
>TRBD1|TRBJ2-5|.|TRBV29-1|17
TGCAGTGGCTTTGGGATCGGGCCAGGGGGCCACCAAGAGACCCAGTACTTC
CSGFGIGPGGHQETQYF
>.|TRBJ1-2|few|TRBV3-1|15
TGTGCCAGCAGCCTCGGAGGGAAAGGGGGCTATGGCTACACCTTC
CASSLGGKGGYGYTF
>.|TRBJ2-7|few|TRBV6-2/TRBV6-3|14
TGTGCCAGCAGTTACTCCAGGACAGTTTACGAGCAGTACTTC
CASSYSRTVYEQYF
>TRBD2|TRBJ2-3|few|TRBV7-3|14
TGTGCCAGCAGCCCGCATCGGGGGGCAGATACGCAGTATTTT
CASSPHRGADTQYF
>.|TRBJ2-7|once|TRBV28|13
TGTGCCAGCCAAGCAGCCAGTTCCTACGAGCAGTACTTC
CASQAASSYEQYF
>.|TRBJ2-3|few|TRBV7-3|14
TGTGCCAGCAGCTTAGGTTCGGTTCAAGATACGCAGTATTTT
CASSLGSVQDTQYF
>TRBD2|TRBJ2-1|once|TRBV5-6|15
TGTGCCAGCAGATTACTGGGACTAGATAACAATGAGCAGTTCTTC
CASRLLGLDNNEQFF
>.|TRBJ2-1|.|TRBV5-1|16
TGCGCCAGCAGCCAGGCCCCAACCGTCAGCTACAATGAGCAGTTCTTC
CASSQAPTVSYNEQFF
>TRBD1|TRBJ1-6|.|TRBV18|16
TGTGCCAGCTCAAGTAAGACAGGGGTTCTTGATTCACCCCTCCACTTT
CASSSKTGVLDSPLHF
>.|TRBJ2-3|few|TRBV5-1|19
TGCGCCAGCAGCTCTGGGGGTTCCGGGCCACCTCACCGAGGGGATACGCAGTATTTT
CASSSGGSGPPHRGDTQYF
>.|TRBJ2-7|many|TRBV5-1|11
TGTGCCAGCAGTTTGGGTAACGAGCAGTACTTC
CASSLGNEQYF
>.|TRBJ2-7|.|TRBV7-3|16
TGTGCCAGCAGCCCGGGCAGCGGGGACAGCTCCTACGAGCAGTACTTC
CASSPGSGDSSYEQYF
>TRBD1|TRBJ1-6|few|TRBV12-3/TRBV12-4|14
TGTGCCAGCAGTGACACAGGGGTTCAGTCACCCCTCCACTTT
CASSDTGVQSPLHF
>.|TRBJ2-7|.|TRBV5-1|13
TGCGCCAGCAGCTCCCGGGACACCTACGAGCAGTACTTC
CASSSRDTYEQYF
>.|TRBJ2-7|.|TRBV2|12
TGTGCCAGTGCCGGGCTCTTCCACGAGCAGTACTTC
CASAGLFHEQYF
>TRBD1|TRBJ1-1|.|TRBV20-1|15
TGCAGTGCTGCGATCGGGACAGGGGGCAACACTGAAGCTTTCTTT
CSAAIGTGGNTEAFF